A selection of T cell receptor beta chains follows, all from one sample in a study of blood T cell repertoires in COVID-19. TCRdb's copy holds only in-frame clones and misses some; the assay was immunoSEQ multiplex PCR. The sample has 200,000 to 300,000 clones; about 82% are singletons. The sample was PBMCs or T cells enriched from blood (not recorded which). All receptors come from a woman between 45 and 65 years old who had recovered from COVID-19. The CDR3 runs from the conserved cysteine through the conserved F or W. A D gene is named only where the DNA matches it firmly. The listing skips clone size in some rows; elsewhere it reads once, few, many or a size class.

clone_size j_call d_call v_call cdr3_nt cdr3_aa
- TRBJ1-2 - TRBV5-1 TGCGCCAGCAGCCCACGACAGGACTTCCGCTATGGCTACACCTTC CASSPRQDFRYGYTF
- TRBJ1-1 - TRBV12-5 TGTGCTAGTGGTTTGGTAATGGGCAGGGAATCGGTTGAAGCTTTCTTT CASGLVMGRESVEAFF
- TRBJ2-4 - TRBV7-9 TGTGCCAGCAGCCCAATACTCTTTGCCAAAAACATTCAGTACTTC CASSPILFAKNIQYF
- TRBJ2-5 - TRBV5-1 TGCGCCAGCAGCTTGAACCGGGGAGAGACCCAGTACTTC CASSLNRGETQYF
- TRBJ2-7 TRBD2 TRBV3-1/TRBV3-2 TGTGCCAGCAGCCAAGATCTACTAGCGGAAACCTACGAGCAGTACTTC CASSQDLLAETYEQYF
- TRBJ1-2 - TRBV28 TGTGCCACCTCCCCCTATAGGGCAGGGGTCTATGGCTACACCTTC CATSPYRAGVYGYTF
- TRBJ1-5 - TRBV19 TGTGCCAGTAGTCCCACCTGTATCCCGACAGGAAGCAATCAGCCCCAGCATTTT CASSPTCIPTGSNQPQHF
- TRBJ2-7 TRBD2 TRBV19 TGTGCCAGTAGTACCTCTAGCGGGGGAACTTACGAGCAGTACTTC CASSTSSGGTYEQYF
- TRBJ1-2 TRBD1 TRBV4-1 TGCGCCAGCAGCCAAGATGGACAGGGGTTAGGCTACACCTTC CASSQDGQGLGYTF
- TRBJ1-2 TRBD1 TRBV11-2 TGTGCCAGCAGCTTAGGACCTACCCGACAGGGAGCCTATGGCTACACCTTC CASSLGPTRQGAYGYTF
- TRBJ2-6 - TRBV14 TGTGCCAGCAGCCAAGACGGGGTTGGGCGCGGGGCCAACGTCCTGACTTTC CASSQDGVGRGANVLTF
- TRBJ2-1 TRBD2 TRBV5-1 TGCGCCAGCAGCCCTAGCGGGGGGGCCGGGAATGAGCAGTTCTTC CASSPSGGAGNEQFF
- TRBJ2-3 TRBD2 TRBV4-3 TGCGCCAGCAGCCAAGGACGGGGGGATGCAGATACGCAGTATTTT CASSQGRGDADTQYF
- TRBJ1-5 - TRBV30 TGTGCCTGGAGCTCAGGGGAAAATCAGCCCCAGCATTTT CAWSSGENQPQHF
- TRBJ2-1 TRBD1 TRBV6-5 TGTGCCAGCAGTTTCCGGGACAGCTCCTACAATGAGCAGTTCTTC CASSFRDSSYNEQFF
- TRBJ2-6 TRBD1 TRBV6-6 TGTGCCTACTGGGACAGCCGCTCTGGGGCCAACGTCCTGACTTTC CAYWDSRSGANVLTF
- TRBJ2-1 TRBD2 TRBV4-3 TGCGCCAGCAGCCAAGATGTTCGCGGGGGGAATAATGAGCAGTTCTTC CASSQDVRGGNNEQFF
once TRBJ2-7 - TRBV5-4 TGTGCCAGCAGCTTAGGTGGGAGAGACGAGCAGTACTTC CASSLGGRDEQYF
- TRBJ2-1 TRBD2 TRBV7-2 TGTGCCAGCAGCTTAGTCGGGGGGAATGAGCAGTTCTTC CASSLVGGNEQFF
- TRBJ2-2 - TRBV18 TGTGCCAGCTCACCCGAGGGGGGGAGATTGAACACCGGGGAGCTGTTTTTT CASSPEGGRLNTGELFF
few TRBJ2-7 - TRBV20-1 TGCAGTGCTACCCAAGCGGAGCAGCAGTACTTC CSATQAEQQYF
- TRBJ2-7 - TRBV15 TGTGCCACCAGCAGAGAGGGGGGACCCCGGTACGAGCAGTACTTC CATSREGGPRYEQYF
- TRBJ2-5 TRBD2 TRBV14 TGTGCCAGCAGCCTCGGACTAGCGGGAGCGGAGACCCAGTACTTC CASSLGLAGAETQYF
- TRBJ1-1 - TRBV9 TGTGCCAGCAGCCCATGGCAGGGGAGGGACACTGAAGCTTTCTTT CASSPWQGRDTEAFF
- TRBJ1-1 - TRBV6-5 TGTGCCAGCAGTTACTCATTTCGGAGTCGTAACACTGAAGCTTTCTTT CASSYSFRSRNTEAFF
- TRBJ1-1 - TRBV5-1 TGCGCCAGCAGCCCCGGGCGGGGTATGGGGAACACTGAAGCTTTCTTT CASSPGRGMGNTEAFF
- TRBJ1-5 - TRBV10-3 TGTGCCATCAGTGAGTCGCAGGGCAATCAGCCCCAGCATTTT CAISESQGNQPQHF
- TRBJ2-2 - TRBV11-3 TGTGCCAGCAGCTTGGGCACTAGTCCTTTGACCCCCGGGGAGCTGTTTTTT CASSLGTSPLTPGELFF
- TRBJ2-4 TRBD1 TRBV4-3 TGCGCCAGCAGCCAAGGGACAGGGCGAGGTGACATTCAGTACTTC CASSQGTGRGDIQYF
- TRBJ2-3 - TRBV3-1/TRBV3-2 TGTGCCAGCACCCCTACAGGGATCAACACAGATACGCAGTATTTT CASTPTGINTDTQYF
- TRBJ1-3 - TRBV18 TGTGCCAGCTCACCACCGTCGGGTTTTGACACCATATATTTT CASSPPSGFDTIYF
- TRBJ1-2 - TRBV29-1 TGCAGCGTTGACCGGGGGGCGTCAGGCTATGGCTACACCTTC CSVDRGASGYGYTF
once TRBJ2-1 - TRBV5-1 TGCGCCAGCAGCTATGACAGGCTTTCCCACAATGAGCAGTTCTTC CASSYDRLSHNEQFF
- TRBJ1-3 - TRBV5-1 TGCGCCAGCAGCGGGGGGGCCAGCTACTCTGGAAACACCATATATTTT CASSGGASYSGNTIYF
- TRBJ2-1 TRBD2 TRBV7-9 TGTGCCAGCAGCCATCCTAGCGGGAATGAGCAGTTCTTC CASSHPSGNEQFF
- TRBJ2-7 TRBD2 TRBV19 TGTGCCAGTAGTATAAGCGGGAGTGCCTACGAGCAGTACTTC CASSISGSAYEQYF
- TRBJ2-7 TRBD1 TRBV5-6 TGTGCCAGCAGCTTGGGGGACAGGAGAGAATACGAGCAGTACTTC CASSLGDRREYEQYF
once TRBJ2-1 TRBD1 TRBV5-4 TGTGCCAGCAGTCCGGGACAGGGTAGCTCCTACAATGAGCAGTTCTTC CASSPGQGSSYNEQFF
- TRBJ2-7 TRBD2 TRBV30 TGTGCCTGGACTAGCGGGTCCTACGAGCAGTACTTC CAWTSGSYEQYF
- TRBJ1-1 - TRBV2 TGTGCCAGCAGTGTACTCACTGAAGCTTTCTTT CASSVLTEAFF
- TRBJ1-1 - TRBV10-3 TGTGCCATCAGTGAACTGGGCATGAACACTGAAGCTTTCTTT CAISELGMNTEAFF
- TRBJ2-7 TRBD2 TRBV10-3 TGTGCCCTGGGACTAGCGGGAGGTCCTGGCGAGCAGTACTTC CALGLAGGPGEQYF
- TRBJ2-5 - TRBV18 TGTGCCAGCTCACCGCGGGACCCACCCATTGCCCAGTACTTC CASSPRDPPIAQYF
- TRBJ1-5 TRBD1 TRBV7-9 TGTGCCAGCAGCTTTCGGGTGGGACAGGGGATGGTAAGCAATCAGCCCCAGCATTTT CASSFRVGQGMVSNQPQHF
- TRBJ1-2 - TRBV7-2 TGTGCCAGCAGCTTCCAAGGAGGGGACTATGGCTACACCTTC CASSFQGGDYGYTF
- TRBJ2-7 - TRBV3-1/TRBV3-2 TGTGCCAGCAGCCAAGCCCTAGTTCTCTACGAGCAGTACTTC CASSQALVLYEQYF
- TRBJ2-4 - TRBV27 TGTGCCAGCAGTCCGGTTAAGTCTTTAGCCAAAAACATTCAGTACTTC CASSPVKSLAKNIQYF
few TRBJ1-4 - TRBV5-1 TGCGCCAGCAGCTTGGTCGTCGGCGGGGAAAAACTGTTTTTT CASSLVVGGEKLFF
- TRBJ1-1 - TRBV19 TGTGCCAGTTGGGATGGACTCCGGGGCACTGAAGCTTTCTTT CASWDGLRGTEAFF
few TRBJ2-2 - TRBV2 TGTGCCAGCAGTGACTCGAGGAAGGACACCGGGGAGCTGTTTTTT CASSDSRKDTGELFF